This TCR beta chain is from a study of blood T cells in healthy people across ages (dated by TCRdb to between 2014 and 2017). Study-level background: Template switching captured roughly one uniquely barcoded TCR beta cDNA molecule per two T cells in model experiments. To track age-related changes in TCR beta repertoire diversity, the study relied on deep sequencing normalized with unique cDNA molecular identifiers. Four age groups were formed from the donors: young (average approximately 17 years), middle-aged (approximately 41), aged (approximately 60) and long-lived (roughly 81). To avoid experimental bias, donors of different ages were spread randomly across the sequencing lanes. Two additional independent replicas of 1 million unique cDNA reads from the same blood draw were analyzed for two donors (one aged 18 to 30 and one aged 80 or older). Study-wide findings and limitations: The long-lived group showed more naive CD4+ T cells, fewer expanded clones and increased TCR diversity than the aged group, suggesting age selection. Observed TCR beta diversity correlated strongly with the percentage of naive T cells measured by flow cytometry. Because profiling used bulk unsorted PBMCs, naive and antigen-experienced compartments could not be compared conclusively. The CMV infection status of donors was not known, potentially confounding age-related changes in expanded clonotypes. Total diversity estimates from one million sequenced T cells were considered lower bounds and underestimates. As age increased, observed TCR beta diversity per million T cells dropped in a roughly linear way, and a significant reduction was already evident by age 40.

Systemically healthy Caucasian individuals from Russia, 39 in total and aged roughly 6 to 95 years, were included as donors. Roughly 9 milliliters of peripheral blood were drawn from each donor into EDTA-treated Vacutainer tubes. Ficoll-Paque density-gradient centrifugation was used to isolate PBMCs, with at least 7 million per sample. Total RNA, at least 6 micrograms per sample, was extracted from PBMCs with Trizol reagent. For every donor, flow cytometry on a PBMC aliquot measured the percentage of naive CD45RAhigh/CD27high T cells. Remarks on this clonotype: This clone's antigen is unknown. It has no much larger one-base neighbor in the sample; base qualities were not kept.

The CDR3 measures 16 amino acids from cysteine to phenylalanine. Of all the DNA, just the CDR3 is kept, 48 bases in frame from base 1. V loses 3 bases at its end and J loses 6 bases; junction bases beyond the gene matches: 8. CDR1 KGHSH and CDR2 LQKENI are derived from the germline V gene. The method behind the library was 5' RACE. Sequencing took place on an Illumina HiSeq 2500. The second PCR ran for about 7 to 11 cycles and used a J-beta primer mix along with a sample-barcoded 5' primer. A template-switch 5' adaptor carrying 12 random nucleotides introduced a unique molecular identifier onto each TCR beta cDNA molecule. Each sample yielded at least 3 million CDR3-containing paired-end reads. First-strand cDNA synthesis was performed from all RNA using the Mint cDNA synthesis kit, with priming by a TRBC-specific oligonucleotide. After uracil-DNA glycosylase treatment, a first 18-cycle PCR used universal primers M1SS and BC2_uni_R on all cDNA. Under the source paper's analysis protocol: For normalization, 1 million high-quality reads, each with a distinct molecular identifier, were randomly selected from each sample. Instead of being binned into consensus sequences, reads with shared molecular identifiers were discarded. CDR3 identification, clonotype clustering and error correction used MiTCR with a Q25 quality threshold and the strictest error-elimination algorithm. A nonparametric unseen species model with Euler transformation was used to estimate lower-bound total TCR beta diversity. TCRdb reanalyzed the raw reads on its own, using fastp at Q25 for trimming and MiXCR for clone calling, and kept in-frame beta chains. A single entry per CDR3 protein holds the most common genes and DNA from its merged rows. The V and J calls shown here were made by TCRdb, not taken from the authors' results. In all, the sample holds around 1.5 million distinct CDR3 sequences, and roughly 30% of those were seen once. The ten largest clonotypes hold roughly 10% of the sample.

The sequence joins TRBV18 to TRBJ2-1; 10 bases in between match TRBD2. Source material: blood. The clonotype was recovered from a woman aged 25 to 39 in good health. At the DNA level, the sequence is TGTGCCAGCTCACCGCTAGCGGGAGTCGGGTCCAATGAGCAGTTCTTC. It is translated as CASSPLAGVGSNEQFF.